The 8 T cell receptor beta chains below all came from one sample that was sequenced in a study of T cell changes during pregnancy in multiple sclerosis. Measured with immunoSEQ multiplex PCR; TCRdb has only the in-frame clones, and not every one. The table has just under 65,000 clones, 91% seen once; the top ten hold under 2.5%. Source: peripheral blood, taken in the third trimester of pregnancy. The origin of the receptors is a female donor in good health, enrolled as a control in a pregnancy study.

The chain carries TRBV5-4 and TRBJ1-3; D ambiguous. The CDR3 totals 14 residues. Trimming stripped 10 bases from V and 0 bases from J, with 14 bases between. Germline V gene lookup returns CDR1 SGHNT and CDR2 YYREEE (reference sequence). CDR3 sequence: CALGRESSGNTIYF. CDR3 sequence (DNA): TGTGCCCTAGGACGGGAGAGCTCTGGAAACACCATATATTTT.

CDR3 bases: TGTGCCAGCAGCTTGGAGCCAGCTGGAGGGGATACGCAGTATTTT. Its protein product is CASSLEPAGGDTQYF. The chain is built from TRBV5-4 and TRBJ2-3; tentative D call: TRBD2 (6 bases). Germline V gene lookup returns CDR1 SGHNT and CDR2 YYREEE (reference sequence). The germline V and J ends were trimmed by 0 bases and 6 bases, with 14 bases remaining between them. CDR3 length equals 15 residues.

V gene TRBV5-1 combines with J gene TRBJ1-1; TRBD1 is a possible D gene (5 bases). The V gene's germline CDR1 is SGHRS and CDR2 YFSETQ. The ends were cut back, 3 bases at V and 5 bases at J, with 17 bases in the middle. CDR3 length equals 15 residues. CDR3 in DNA: TGCGCCAGCAGCTACGACAGAGGCTACGGAACTGAAGCTTTCTTT. Translation gives CASSYDRGYGTEAFF.

The V call is TRBV7-9, the J call TRBJ1-1; 9 nucleotides agree with TRBD1. This CDR3 region has 15 residues. J was trimmed by 4 bases and V by 2 bases; bases with no gene match: 5. In germline, CDR1 is SEHNR, CDR2 FQNEAQ (reference sequence). In DNA, the CDR3 is TGTGCCAGCAGCTTACTTGACAGGGGGGGCACTGAAGCTTTCTTT. Translation: CASSLLDRGGTEAFF.

The gene calls are TRBV28 and TRBJ2-5, with 7 bases that match TRBD1. The trim removed 8 bases at V and 1 base at J, leaving 7 bases unmatched. Per germline, CDR1 MDHEN and CDR2 SYDVKM. The CDR3 length is 14 residues. CDR3 bases: TGTGCCAGCGGCACAGGGGACCGCCAAGAGACCCAGTACTTC. This sequence encodes CASGTGDRQETQYF.

The rearrangement links TRBV7-3 to TRBJ1-5, with D possibly being TRBD1 (6 bases). The CDR3 extends over 16 amino acids. Per the germline V gene, CDR1 is SGHTA and CDR2 is FQGTGA. Trimming removed 0 bases at V and 4 bases at J, with 13 bases between. The CDR3 region has the DNA TGTGCCAGCAGCTTAACGCCCGGACAGAAAAATCAGCCCCAGCATTTT. It encodes CASSLTPGQKNQPQHF. Based on the CDR3 plus reference TRBV7-3 and TRBJ1-5, the full variable domain is GAGVSQTPSNKVTEKGKYVELRCDPISGHTALYWYRQSLGQGPEFLIYFQGTGAADDSGLPNDRFFAVRPEGSVSTLKIQRTERGDSAVYLCASSLTPGQKNQPQHFGDGTRLSIL.

The V and J genes are TRBV2 and TRBJ1-1; 9 nucleotides align to TRBD1. The CDR3 runs 15 residues. Trimming cost V 2 bases and J 5 bases; bases outside gene matches: 6. Germline CDR1 SNHLY, CDR2 FYNNEI. The CDR3 sequence is CASSEPGTGTTEAFF. The DNA of the CDR3 is TGTGCCAGCAGTGAACCAGGGACAGGGACGACTGAAGCTTTCTTT.

This chain uses TRBV5-6 with TRBJ2-1; D uncertain. There are 15 residues in the CDR3. V lost 0 bases to trimming and J lost 2 bases, with 9 bases between them. Germline V lookup: CDR1 SGHDT, CDR2 YYEEEE. The CDR3 sequence is CASSLGGFPYNEQFF. Here the CDR3 DNA reads TGTGCCAGCAGCTTGGGAGGCTTCCCCTACAATGAGCAGTTCTTC.